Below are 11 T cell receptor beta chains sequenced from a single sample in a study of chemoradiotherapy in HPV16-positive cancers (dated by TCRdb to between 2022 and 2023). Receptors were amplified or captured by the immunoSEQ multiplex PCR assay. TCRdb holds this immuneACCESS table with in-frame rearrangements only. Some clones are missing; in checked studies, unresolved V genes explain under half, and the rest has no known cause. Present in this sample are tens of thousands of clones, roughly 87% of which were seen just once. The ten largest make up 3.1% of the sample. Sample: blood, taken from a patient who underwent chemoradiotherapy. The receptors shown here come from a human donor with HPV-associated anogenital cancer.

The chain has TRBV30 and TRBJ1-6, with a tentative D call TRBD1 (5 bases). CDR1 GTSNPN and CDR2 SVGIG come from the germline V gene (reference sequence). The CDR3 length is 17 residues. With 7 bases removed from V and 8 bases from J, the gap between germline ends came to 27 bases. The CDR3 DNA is TGTGCCTACCTGCCCCCTAACGGACACCTGGGGGATTCACCCCTCCACTTT. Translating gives CAYLPPNGHLGDSPLHF. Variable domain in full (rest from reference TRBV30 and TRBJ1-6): SQTIHQWPATLVQPVGSPLSLECTVEGTSNPNLYWYRQAAGRGLQLLFYSVGIGQISSEVPQNLSASRPQDRQFILSSKKLLLSDSGFYLCAYLPPNGHLGDSPLHFGNGTRLTVT.

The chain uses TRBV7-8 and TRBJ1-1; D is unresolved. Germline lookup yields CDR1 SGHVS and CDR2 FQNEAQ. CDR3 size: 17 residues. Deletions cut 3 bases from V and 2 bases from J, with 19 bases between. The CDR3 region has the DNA TGTGCCAGCAGCTTCGGGTCGGGCGTTTCGAGAAACACTGAAGCTTTCTTT. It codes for CASSFGSGVSRNTEAFF.

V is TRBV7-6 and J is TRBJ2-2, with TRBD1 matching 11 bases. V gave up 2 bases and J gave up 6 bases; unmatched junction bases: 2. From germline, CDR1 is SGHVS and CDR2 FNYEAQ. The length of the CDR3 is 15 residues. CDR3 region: CASSLLGQGAGELFF. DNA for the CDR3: TGTGCCAGCAGCTTACTGGGACAGGGGGCCGGGGAGCTGTTTTTT.

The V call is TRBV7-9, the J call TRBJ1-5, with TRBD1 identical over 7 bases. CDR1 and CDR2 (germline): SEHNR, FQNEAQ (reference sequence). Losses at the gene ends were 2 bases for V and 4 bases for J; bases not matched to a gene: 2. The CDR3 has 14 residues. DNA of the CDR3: TGTGCCAGCAGCTTACAGGGGGGAAATCAGCCCCAGCATTTT. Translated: CASSLQGGNQPQHF.

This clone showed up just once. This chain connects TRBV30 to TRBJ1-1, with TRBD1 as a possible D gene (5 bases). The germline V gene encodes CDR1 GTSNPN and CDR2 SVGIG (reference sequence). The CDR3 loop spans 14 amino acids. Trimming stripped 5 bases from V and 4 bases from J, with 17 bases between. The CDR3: CAWRGSPGGTEAFF. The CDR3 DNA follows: TGTGCCTGGCGGGGATCCCCCGGGGGCACTGAAGCTTTCTTT. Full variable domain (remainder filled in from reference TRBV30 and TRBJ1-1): SQTIHQWPATLVQPVGSPLSLECTVEGTSNPNLYWYRQAAGRGLQLLFYSVGIGQISSEVPQNLSASRPQDRQFILSSKKLLLSDSGFYLCAWRGSPGGTEAFFGQGTRLTVV.

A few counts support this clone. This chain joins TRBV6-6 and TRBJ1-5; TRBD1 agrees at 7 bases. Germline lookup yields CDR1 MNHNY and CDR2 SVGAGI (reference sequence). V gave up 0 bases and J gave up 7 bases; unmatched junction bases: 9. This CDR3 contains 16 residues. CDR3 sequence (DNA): TGTGCCAGCAGTTACTCGAGTTGGCAGGGGGGGCAGCCCCAGCATTTT. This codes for CASSYSSWQGGQPQHF.

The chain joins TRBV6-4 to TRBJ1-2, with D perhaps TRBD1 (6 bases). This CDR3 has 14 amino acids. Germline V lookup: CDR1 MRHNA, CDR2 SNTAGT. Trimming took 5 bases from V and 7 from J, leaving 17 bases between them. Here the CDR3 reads CASSTSRGEFGYTF. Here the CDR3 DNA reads TGTGCCAGCAGTACATCCAGGGGAGAGTTTGGCTACACCTTC.

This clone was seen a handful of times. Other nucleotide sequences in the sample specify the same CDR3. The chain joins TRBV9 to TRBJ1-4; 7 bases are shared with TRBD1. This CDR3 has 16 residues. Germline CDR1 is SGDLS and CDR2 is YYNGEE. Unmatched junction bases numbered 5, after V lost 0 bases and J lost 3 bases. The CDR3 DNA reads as TGTGCCAGCAGCGTAGATCAGGGGGGCCCTAATGAAAAACTGTTTTTT. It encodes CASSVDQGGPNEKLFF.

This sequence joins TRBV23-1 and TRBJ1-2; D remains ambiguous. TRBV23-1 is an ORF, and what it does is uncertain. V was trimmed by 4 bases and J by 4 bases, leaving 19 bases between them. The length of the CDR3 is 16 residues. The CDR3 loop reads CASSLAVRRKTYGYTF. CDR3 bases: TGCGCCAGCAGTCTCGCAGTACGCAGAAAGACCTATGGCTACACCTTC.

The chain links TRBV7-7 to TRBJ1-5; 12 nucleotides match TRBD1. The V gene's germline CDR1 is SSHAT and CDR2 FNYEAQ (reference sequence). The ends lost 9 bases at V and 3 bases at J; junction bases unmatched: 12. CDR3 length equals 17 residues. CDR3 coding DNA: TGTGCCAGACGGACCGGGACAGGGGGCGCTTACAATCAGCCCCAGCATTTT. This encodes CARRTGTGGAYNQPQHF.

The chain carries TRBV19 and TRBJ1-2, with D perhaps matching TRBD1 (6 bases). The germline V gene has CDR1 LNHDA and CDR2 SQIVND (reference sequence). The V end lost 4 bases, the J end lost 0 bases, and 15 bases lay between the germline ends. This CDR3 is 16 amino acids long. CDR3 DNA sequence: TGTGCCAGTAGTAACCGCGGACAGACGACTAACTATGGCTACACCTTC. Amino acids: CASSNRGQTTNYGYTF.